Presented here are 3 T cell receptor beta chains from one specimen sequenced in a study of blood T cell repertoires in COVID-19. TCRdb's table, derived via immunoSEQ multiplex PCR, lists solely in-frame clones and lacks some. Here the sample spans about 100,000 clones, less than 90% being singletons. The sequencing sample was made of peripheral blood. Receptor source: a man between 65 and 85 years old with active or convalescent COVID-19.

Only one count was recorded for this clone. The CDR3 nucleotides are TGTGCCAGCAGCCTTGGACAGAGCTATGGCTACACCTTC. It encodes CASSLGQSYGYTF. The rearrangement links TRBV7-3 to TRBJ1-2; D is perhaps TRBD1 (6 bases). CDR1 is SGHTA and CDR2 is FQGTGA in the germline V gene. Trimming removed 5 bases from V and 4 bases from J, with 11 bases in between. This CDR3 spans 13 amino acids.

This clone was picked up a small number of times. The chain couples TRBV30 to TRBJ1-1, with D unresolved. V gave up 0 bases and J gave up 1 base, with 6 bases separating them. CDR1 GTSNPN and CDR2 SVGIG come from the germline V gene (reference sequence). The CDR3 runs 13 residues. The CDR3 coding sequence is TGTGCCTGGAGTGTACTGTCGAACACTGAAGCTTTCTTT. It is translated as CAWSVLSNTEAFF. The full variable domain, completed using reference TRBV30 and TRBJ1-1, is SQTIHQWPATLVQPVGSPLSLECTVEGTSNPNLYWYRQAAGRGLQLLFYSVGIGQISSEVPQNLSASRPQDRQFILSSKKLLLSDSGFYLCAWSVLSNTEAFFGQGTRLTVV.

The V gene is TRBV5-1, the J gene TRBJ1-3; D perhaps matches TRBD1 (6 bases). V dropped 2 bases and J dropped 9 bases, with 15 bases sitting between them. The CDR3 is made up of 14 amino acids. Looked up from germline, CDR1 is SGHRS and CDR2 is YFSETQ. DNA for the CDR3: TGCGCCAGCAGCTTCGGACAGCCTGGATTCACCATATATTTT. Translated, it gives CASSFGQPGFTIYF.